Listed here are 25 T cell receptor beta chains from one sample, sequenced in a study of T-cell memory formation after mild COVID-19. TCRdb reprocessed the 5' RACE reads via MiXCR and lists one record per CDR3 protein. The sample gives under 250,000 distinct CDR3 sequences, 27% of which show up once; around 10% is in the top ten. What was sequenced was PBMCs or a T cell subset sorted from them (not recorded which). All receptors derive from an adult woman who had mild COVID-19 (a few samples of this study predate the infection). Cell type and time point are not known.

This chain joins TRBV14 and TRBJ2-2; D gene unclear. V was trimmed by 0 bases and J by 4 bases, leaving 12 bases between them. CDR1 and CDR2 (germline): SGHDN, FVKESK. This CDR3 has 16 residues. CDR3: CASSQEVIFGTGELFF. Written as DNA, the CDR3 is TGTGCCAGCAGCCAAGAAGTTATCTTCGGCACCGGGGAGCTGTTTTTT.

There are a few counts of this clonotype. V and J are TRBV29-1 and TRBJ2-1; TRBD2 aligns across 8 bases. CDR1 and CDR2 (germline): SQVTM, ANQGSEA. V gave up 5 bases and J gave up 8 bases; unmatched junction bases: 11. CDR3 length: 14 residues. The CDR3 is CSVTRLTSGHEQFF. The CDR3 DNA reads as TGCAGCGTTACCCGCCTTACTAGCGGCCATGAGCAGTTCTTC.

This clonotype was found a few times. The chain is built from TRBV5-1 and TRBJ1-1, with D unresolved. Germline V lookup: CDR1 SGHRS, CDR2 YFSETQ. The CDR3 has 13 amino acids. V was trimmed by 3 bases and J by 1 base, leaving 7 bases between them. DNA of the CDR3: TGCGCCAGCAGCTCGTCGGAGAACACTGAAGCTTTCTTT. Its protein product is CASSSSENTEAFF.

The chain combines TRBV29-1 with TRBJ2-3; D gene uncertain. CDR3 length: 12 residues. V lost 7 bases and J lost 2, with 10 bases in between. The germline V gene has CDR1 SQVTM and CDR2 ANQGSEA. The CDR3 bases are TGCAGCGCATATTCGGACACAGATACGCAGTATTTT. Translated, it gives CSAYSDTDTQYF.

J is TRBJ1-1 and V is TRBV29-1; no firm D call. This CDR3 is built from 14 residues. Germline assignment: CDR1 SQVTM and CDR2 ANQGSEA. V was pared by 4 bases and J by 5 bases, with 17 bases between. The CDR3 DNA sequence: TGCAGCGTTGTGGGGTTTTCGTTTTTTACTGAAGCTTTCTTT. Translating it yields CSVVGFSFFTEAFF.

The chain couples TRBV9 to TRBJ2-7, with D possibly being TRBD2 (7 bases). Germline assignment: CDR1 SGDLS and CDR2 YYNGEE. The CDR3 consists of 15 residues. Trimming cost V 7 bases and J 4 bases, with 21 bases left between them. Here the CDR3 DNA reads TGTGCCAGCGCGATTGGGGGGGCTAGTAGTTACGAGCAGTACTTC. As protein: CASAIGGASSYEQYF.

The chain recombines TRBV25-1 with TRBJ2-1; D unclear. V dropped 10 bases and J dropped 6 bases, with 13 bases sitting between them. Looked up from germline, CDR1 is MGHDK and CDR2 is SYGVNS. The CDR3 has 12 residues. The DNA for the CDR3 is TGTGCCACCCATTATGGCTTCAATGAGCAGTTCTTC. Its translation is CATHYGFNEQFF. The full variable domain, completed using reference TRBV25-1 and TRBJ2-1, is EADIYQTPRYLVIGTGKKITLECSQTMGHDKMYWYQQDPGMELHLIHYSYGVNSTEKGDLSSESTVSRIRTEHFPLTLESARPSHTSQYLCATHYGFNEQFFGPGTRLTVL.

This clonotype has more than one count but fewer than ten. The chain couples TRBV27 to TRBJ2-7, with D possibly TRBD1 on 6 matching bases. The CDR3 is 13 amino acids. Germline CDR1 is MNHEY and CDR2 is SMNVEV (reference sequence). The V gene lost 3 bases and the J gene lost 4 bases, with 10 bases spanning the gap. This chain's CDR3 is CASSFVTGYEQYF. The CDR3 DNA sequence: TGTGCCAGCAGTTTTGTGACAGGATACGAGCAGTACTTC.

At least ten counts were recorded for this clonotype. J is TRBJ2-5 and V is TRBV7-9, with D perhaps TRBD1 or TRBD2 (6 bases each). Trimming removed 6 bases at V and 5 bases at J, with 13 bases between. CDR3 length equals 13 residues. Looked up from germline, CDR1 is SEHNR and CDR2 is FQNEAQ (reference sequence). The CDR3 bases are TGTGCCAGCAGGAACAGGGAGGAGGAGACCCAGTACTTC. It encodes CASRNREEETQYF.

J is TRBJ2-7 and V is TRBV7-6; the match to TRBD2 covers 13 bases. Germline CDR1 is SGHVS and CDR2 is FNYEAQ. The trim removed 5 bases at V and 1 base at J, leaving 11 bases unmatched. The CDR3 has 18 amino acids. The CDR3 bases are TGTGCCAGCAGCCAGGGACTAGCGGGACCCTTAAATTCCTACGAGCAGTACTTC. Residues: CASSQGLAGPLNSYEQYF.

The J gene is TRBJ1-2, the V gene TRBV12-5; the D gene is possibly TRBD1 (5 bases). V was trimmed by 0 bases and J by 3 bases, leaving 20 bases between them. Germline V gene sequence: CDR1 LGHNT, CDR2 FRNRAP. The CDR3 has 18 residues. The CDR3 coding sequence is TGTGCTAGTGGTTTGGTACAACAGGCCGACGCCATGGACTATGGCTACACCTTC. Protein product: CASGLVQQADAMDYGYTF.

This chain joins TRBV6-5 and TRBJ2-7; D is ambiguous. There are 14 residues in the CDR3. The germline gives CDR1 MNHEY, CDR2 SVGAGI. V lost 0 bases and J 3 bases, leaving 9 bases between the germline ends. The CDR3: CASSYSTQIYEQYF. DNA for the CDR3: TGTGCCAGCAGTTACTCGACGCAGATCTACGAGCAGTACTTC.

This clonotype was seen more than once but under ten times. CDR3 DNA: TGTGCCAGCAGCCCAAGTTGGGGGGAAAGCACAGATACGCAGTATTTT. Its translation: CASSPSWGESTDTQYF. V is TRBV7-2 and J is TRBJ2-3, with D possibly matching TRBD2 (6 bases). Deletions cut 5 bases from V and 0 bases from J, with 15 bases between. The CDR3 spans 16 residues. Germline assignment: CDR1 SGHTA and CDR2 FQGNSA.

The chain carries TRBV27 and TRBJ1-1, with a tentative D call TRBD1 (6 bases). V lost 6 bases and J 3 bases, leaving 14 bases between the germline ends. The CDR3 extends over 14 amino acids. The germline V gene encodes CDR1 MNHEY and CDR2 SMNVEV (reference sequence). The CDR3 region has the DNA TGTGCCAGCAGCCTACAGGGATCGGACACTGAAGCTTTCTTT. Protein: CASSLQGSDTEAFF.

This clonotype was counted only a few times. The chain joins TRBV20-1 to TRBJ2-2; a weak D match, TRBD2 (5 bases). With 0 bases removed from V and 9 bases from J, the gap between germline ends came to 14 bases. The germline gives CDR1 DFQATT, CDR2 SNEGSKA (reference sequence). This CDR3 contains 14 residues. CDR3 DNA: TGCAGTGCTAGAGATTTAGCGAAACCAAGGGAGCTGTTTTTT. Residues: CSARDLAKPRELFF.

This clonotype has more than one count but fewer than ten. The chain has TRBV7-8 and TRBJ2-7; D is ambiguous. Germline V gene sequence: CDR1 SGHVS, CDR2 FQNEAQ. This CDR3 region has 13 residues. The ends were cut back, 4 bases at V and 2 bases at J, with 9 bases in the middle. CDR3 residues: CASSSLAAYEQYF. The CDR3 bases are TGTGCCAGCAGCTCGTTGGCGGCCTACGAGCAGTACTTC.

In its sample, this clonotype was seen a few times. The chain combines TRBV29-1 with TRBJ2-7, with a tentative D call TRBD2 (5 bases). CDR1 is SQVTM and CDR2 is ANQGSEA in the germline V gene. The CDR3 is made up of 13 amino acids. V shed 5 bases and J shed 7 bases, with 18 bases lying between them. The CDR3, as DNA: TGCAGCGTTTCTTTGGCGGGCCCTGGGGAGCAGTACTTC. Translating gives CSVSLAGPGEQYF.

The V call is TRBV9, the J call TRBJ2-5; 12 bases agree with TRBD2. From germline, CDR1 is SGDLS and CDR2 YYNGEE. The CDR3 has 17 amino acids. The trim removed 0 bases at V and 5 bases at J, leaving 8 bases unmatched. The chain's CDR3 is CASSVDGLAGSLETQYF. CDR3 sequence (DNA): TGTGCCAGCAGCGTAGATGGACTAGCGGGAAGCTTGGAGACCCAGTACTTC.

V and J are TRBV11-2 and TRBJ2-5, with 8 bases aligning to TRBD1. This CDR3 comprises 14 residues. Trimming took 4 bases from V and 5 from J; bases not matched to a gene: 6. CDR1 SGHAT and CDR2 FQNNGV come from the germline V gene. The CDR3 DNA sequence: TGTGCCAGCAGCTACCAGGGGGCAGGGGAGACCCAGTACTTC. Translation gives CASSYQGAGETQYF. Drawing the rest from reference TRBV11-2 and TRBJ2-5, the complete variable domain is EAGVAQSPRYKIIEKRQSVAFWCNPISGHATLYWYQQILGQGPKLLIQFQNNGVVDDSQLPKDRFSAERLKGVDSTLKIQPAKLEDSAVYLCASSYQGAGETQYFGPGTRLLVL.

The chain has TRBV5-1 and TRBJ1-2; D not certain. The germline V gene encodes CDR1 SGHRS and CDR2 YFSETQ. Between the trimmed V and J ends, which lost 0 bases and 2 bases, there was a span of 11 bases. The CDR3 has 15 residues. The CDR3 nucleotides are TGCGCCAGCAGCTTGGGTGCTGGGTCAAACTATGGCTACACCTTC. It codes for CASSLGAGSNYGYTF.

A word on this clonotype: At one boundary the junction diverges from the germline segment, which might be a read error. V is TRBV6-6 and J is TRBJ1-1; D is uncertain. Per germline, CDR1 MNHNY and CDR2 SVGAGI (reference sequence). The CDR3 runs to 15 residues. The CDR3 DNA is TGTGCCAGCACCACAAGACCGGGCCACCTCACTGAATCTTTCTTT. This gives the protein CASTTRPGHLTESFF.

V and J are TRBV18 and TRBJ1-2; the match to TRBD1 covers 7 bases. Germline V CDR1 and CDR2: KGHSH, LQKENI. The CDR3 has 16 residues. Trimming took 6 bases from V and 0 from J; bases not matched to a gene: 10. The CDR3 sequence: CASSPTAGQSNYGYTF. DNA of the CDR3: TGTGCCAGCTCTCCGACGGCGGGACAGTCTAACTATGGCTACACCTTC.

The V call is TRBV9, the J call TRBJ2-7; TRBD1 matches 10 bases. The CDR3 length is 15 residues. Germline loops: CDR1 SGDLS, CDR2 YYNGEE. The V and J ends lost 4 bases and 2 bases, in that order; junction bases with no gene match: 6. CDR3 residues: CASSTGQGVTYEQYF. DNA of the CDR3: TGTGCCAGCAGCACCGGACAGGGGGTTACCTACGAGCAGTACTTC.

The rearrangement links TRBV10-3 to TRBJ1-4, with D possibly being TRBD1 (6 bases). V lost 5 bases and J 7 bases, leaving 14 bases between the germline ends. Germline CDR1 and CDR2: ENHRY and SYGVKD. The CDR3 loop spans 14 amino acids. For the CDR3, the DNA is TGTGCCATCAGTCTCAGGGGAGGCTCTGAAAAACTGTTTTTT. This sequence encodes CAISLRGGSEKLFF.

V usage is TRBV29-1 and J usage is TRBJ2-4, with D perhaps assigned TRBD1 or TRBD2 (5 bases each). Trimming removed 3 bases at V and 7 bases at J, with 19 bases between. CDR3 length: 15 amino acids. The germline CDR1 and CDR2 sequences are SQVTM and ANQGSEA. CDR3 protein: CSVDTGSDEGNIQYF. The CDR3 DNA reads as TGCAGCGTTGACACAGGTTCCGATGAGGGGAACATTCAGTACTTC.